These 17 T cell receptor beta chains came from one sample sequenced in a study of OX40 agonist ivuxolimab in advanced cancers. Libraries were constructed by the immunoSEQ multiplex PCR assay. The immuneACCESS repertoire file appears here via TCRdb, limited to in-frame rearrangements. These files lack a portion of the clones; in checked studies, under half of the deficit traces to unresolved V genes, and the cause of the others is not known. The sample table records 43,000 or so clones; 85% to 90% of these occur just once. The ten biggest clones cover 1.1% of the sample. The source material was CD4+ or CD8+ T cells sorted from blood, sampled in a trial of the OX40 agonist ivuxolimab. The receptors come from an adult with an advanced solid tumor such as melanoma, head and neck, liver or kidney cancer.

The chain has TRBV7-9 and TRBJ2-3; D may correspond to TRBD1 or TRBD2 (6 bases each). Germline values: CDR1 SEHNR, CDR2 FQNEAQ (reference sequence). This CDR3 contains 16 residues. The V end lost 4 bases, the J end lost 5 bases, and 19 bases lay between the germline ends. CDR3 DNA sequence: TGTGCCAGCAGCTCAAGATCCGGGGGCCACGGAGATACGCAGTATTTT. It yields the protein CASSSRSGGHGDTQYF.

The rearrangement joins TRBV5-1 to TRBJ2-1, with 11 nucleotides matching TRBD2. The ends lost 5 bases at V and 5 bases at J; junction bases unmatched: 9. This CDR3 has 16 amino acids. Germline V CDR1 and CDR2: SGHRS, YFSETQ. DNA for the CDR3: TGCGCCAGCAGGCGATCCGGGACTAGCGGTGACAATGAGCAGTTCTTC. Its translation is CASRRSGTSGDNEQFF.

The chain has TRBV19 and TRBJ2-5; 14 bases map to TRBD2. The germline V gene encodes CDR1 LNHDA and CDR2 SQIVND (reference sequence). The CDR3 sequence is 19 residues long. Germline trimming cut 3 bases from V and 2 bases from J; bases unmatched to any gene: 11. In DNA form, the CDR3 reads TGTGCCAGTAGTATGTTACGAGGACTAGCGGGAGGCCCACAAGAGACCCAGTACTTC. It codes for CASSMLRGLAGGPQETQYF.

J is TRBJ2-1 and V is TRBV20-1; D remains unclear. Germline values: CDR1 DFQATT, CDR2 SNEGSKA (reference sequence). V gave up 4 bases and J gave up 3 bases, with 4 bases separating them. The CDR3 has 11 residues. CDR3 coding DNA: TGCAGTGCTACCAGCTACAATGAGCAGTTCTTC. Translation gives CSATSYNEQFF.

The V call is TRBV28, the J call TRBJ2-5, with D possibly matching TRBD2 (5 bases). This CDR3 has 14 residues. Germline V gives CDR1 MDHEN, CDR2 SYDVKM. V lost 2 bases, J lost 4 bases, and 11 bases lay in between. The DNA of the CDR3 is TGTGCCAGCAGTTTACGAGGGAGTCGAGAGACCCAGTACTTC. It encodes CASSLRGSRETQYF.

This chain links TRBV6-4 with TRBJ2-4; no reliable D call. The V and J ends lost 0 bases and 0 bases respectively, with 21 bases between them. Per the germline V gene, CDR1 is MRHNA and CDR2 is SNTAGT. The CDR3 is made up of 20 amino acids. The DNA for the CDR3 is TGTGCCAGCAGTGACTCGATGGCTAGATGCCCCTCCTTAGCCAAAAACATTCAGTACTTC. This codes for CASSDSMARCPSLAKNIQYF.

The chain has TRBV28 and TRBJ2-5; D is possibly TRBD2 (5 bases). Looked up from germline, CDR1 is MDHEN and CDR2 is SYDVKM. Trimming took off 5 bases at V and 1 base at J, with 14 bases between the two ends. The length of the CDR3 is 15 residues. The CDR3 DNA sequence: TGTGCCAGCAGTGGGTTAGCTAGCCGCCAAGAGACCCAGTACTTC. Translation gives CASSGLASRQETQYF.

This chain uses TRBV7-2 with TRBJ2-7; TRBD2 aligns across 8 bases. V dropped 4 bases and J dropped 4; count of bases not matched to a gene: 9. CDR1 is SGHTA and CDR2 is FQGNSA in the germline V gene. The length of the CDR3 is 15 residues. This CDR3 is CASSSAWGLVYEQYF. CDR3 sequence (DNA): TGTGCCAGCAGCTCGGCCTGGGGACTAGTTTACGAGCAGTACTTC.

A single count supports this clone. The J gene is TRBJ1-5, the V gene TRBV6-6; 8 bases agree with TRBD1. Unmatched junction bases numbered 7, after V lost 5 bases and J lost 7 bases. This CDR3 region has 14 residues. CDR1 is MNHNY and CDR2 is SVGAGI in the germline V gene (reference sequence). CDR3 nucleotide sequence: TGTGCCAGCAGTACCGGACAGGGTCAACAGCCCCAGCATTTT. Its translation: CASSTGQGQQPQHF.

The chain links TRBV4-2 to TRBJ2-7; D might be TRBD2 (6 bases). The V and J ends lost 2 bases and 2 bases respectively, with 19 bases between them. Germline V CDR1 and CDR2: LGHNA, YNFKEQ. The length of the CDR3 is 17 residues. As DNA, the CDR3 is TGTGCCAGCAGCCAATCGGCGTCTCGCGGGGATACCTACGAGCAGTACTTC. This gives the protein CASSQSASRGDTYEQYF.

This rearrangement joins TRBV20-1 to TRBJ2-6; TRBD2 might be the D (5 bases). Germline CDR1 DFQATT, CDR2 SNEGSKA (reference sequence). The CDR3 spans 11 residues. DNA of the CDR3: TGCGCGGGCTCTGGGGCCAACGTCCTGACTTTC. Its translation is CAGSGANVLTF.

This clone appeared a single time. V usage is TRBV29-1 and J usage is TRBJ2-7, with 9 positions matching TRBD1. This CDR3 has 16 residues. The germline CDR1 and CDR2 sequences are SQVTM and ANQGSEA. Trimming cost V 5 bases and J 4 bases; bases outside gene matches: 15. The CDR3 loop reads CSVSLSGTGSTYEQYF. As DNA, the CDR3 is TGCAGCGTTTCTCTTTCCGGGACAGGGTCGACTTACGAGCAGTACTTC.

CDR3 loop: CASSLRGTSGSYEQYF. CDR3 DNA: TGTGCCAGCAGTTTAAGAGGGACTAGCGGGAGCTACGAGCAGTACTTC. The chain couples TRBV28 to TRBJ2-7, with 14 bases aligning to TRBD2. V lost 2 bases to trimming and J lost 3 bases; unmatched junction nucleotides: 3. Per the germline V gene, CDR1 is MDHEN and CDR2 is SYDVKM. The CDR3 is 16 amino acids.

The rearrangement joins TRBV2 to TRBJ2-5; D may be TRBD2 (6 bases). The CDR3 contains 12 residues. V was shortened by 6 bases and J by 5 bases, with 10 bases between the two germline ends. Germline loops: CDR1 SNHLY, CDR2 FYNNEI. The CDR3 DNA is TGTGCCAGCAGATTAAGCGGGGAGACCCAGTACTTC. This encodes CASRLSGETQYF.

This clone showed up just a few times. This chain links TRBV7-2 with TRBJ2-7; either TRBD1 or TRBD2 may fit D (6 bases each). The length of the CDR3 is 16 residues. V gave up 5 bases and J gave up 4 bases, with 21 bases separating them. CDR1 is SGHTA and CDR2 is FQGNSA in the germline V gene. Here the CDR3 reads CASSPRWGPGGYEQYF. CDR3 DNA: TGTGCCAGCAGCCCTAGGTGGGGGCCCGGAGGGTACGAGCAGTACTTC.

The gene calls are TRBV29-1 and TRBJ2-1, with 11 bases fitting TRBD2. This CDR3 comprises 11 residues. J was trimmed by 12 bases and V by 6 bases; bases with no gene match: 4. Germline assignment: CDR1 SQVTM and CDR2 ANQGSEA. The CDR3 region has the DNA TGCAGCGTGATAGCGGGAGGGCCGCAGTTCTTC. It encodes CSVIAGGPQFF.

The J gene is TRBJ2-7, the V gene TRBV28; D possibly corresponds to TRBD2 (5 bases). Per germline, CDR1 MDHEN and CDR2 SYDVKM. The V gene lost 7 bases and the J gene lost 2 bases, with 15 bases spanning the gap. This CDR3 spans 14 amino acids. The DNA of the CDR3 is TGTGCCAGCACCGAGCCTAGCCGCGCCTACGAGCAGTACTTC. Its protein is CASTEPSRAYEQYF.